This T cell receptor beta chain was obtained from a study of blood T cells in healthy people across ages. Combining a sample-barcoded 5' primer with a J-beta primer mix, a second PCR ran for 7 to 11 cycles. TCRdb re-derived calls from the 5' RACE reads in MiXCR, one entry per CDR3 protein. The sample comprises roughly 830,000 distinct CDR3 sequences, 62% of which are singletons, and about 27% rests with the top ten. As concerns this clonotype: Sequence at one end of the junction differs from germline and may be a read error.

This CDR3 region has 15 residues. Germline values: CDR1 SGHRS, CDR2 YFSETQ. The gene calls are TRBV5-1 and TRBJ1-5, with D perhaps matching TRBD1 (5 bases). Sequenced input: blood. The source of this sequence is a man younger than 45 in good health. The CDR3 DNA reads TGCGCCAGCCCCTGGACAACCTGTAGCAAGCAGCCCCAGCATTTT. Translated, it gives CASPWTTCSKQPQHF.